This T cell receptor beta chain was identified in a study of blood T cell repertoires in COVID-19. The repertoire was sequenced with immunoSEQ multiplex PCR; TCRdb's copy has only in-frame clones and lacks some. Of 180,000 or so clones listed, about 88% are singletons. Germline lookup yields CDR1 MNHNY and CDR2 SVGAGI (reference sequence). The J segment lost 7 bases and the V segment lost 7 bases, leaving 5 bases of the junction unmatched. The CDR3 covers 15 residues. The source is a man between 18 and 35 years old with active or convalescent COVID-19. The sequenced material came from peripheral blood. The rearrangement uses TRBV6-6 and TRBJ2-1, with 15 bases that match TRBD2. This CDR3 is CASTRTSGGGNEQFF. CDR3 DNA sequence: TGTGCCAGCACCAGGACTAGCGGGGGGGGAAATGAGCAGTTCTTC.